Each of the 5 T cell receptor beta chains below was sequenced from the same sample in a study of CD4+ T cells in melanoma. The protocol was immunoSEQ multiplex PCR, while the TCRdb copy is restricted to in-frame clones and leaves out a portion. The profile shows over 15,000 clones, roughly four fifths of them singletons. The sample taken for sequencing was cells from a culture (not recorded whether cultured in vitro). The receptors originated from a human donor with melanoma.

The V gene is TRBV10-1, the J gene TRBJ1-3; the D is unclear. CDR3 size: 13 residues. Germline V lookup: CDR1 WNHNN, CDR2 SYGVQD (reference sequence). V was clipped by 7 bases and J by 10 bases, with 17 bases between them. DNA of the CDR3: TGCGCCAGCAAAAACCGGACCCGGAGAACCATATATTTT. Protein sequence: CASKNRTRRTIYF.

V and J are TRBV5-1 and TRBJ1-1; D is undetermined. Germline V gene sequence: CDR1 SGHRS, CDR2 YFSETQ. The CDR3 sequence is 13 residues long. V lost 8 bases, J lost 1 base, and 12 bases lay in between. CDR3 sequence: CASRGFGNTEAFF. CDR3 coding DNA: TGCGCCAGTCGAGGGTTTGGGAACACTGAAGCTTTCTTT.

This clone turned up a few times. This chain connects TRBV5-1 to TRBJ2-1, with 10 bases lining up with TRBD2. CDR3 length equals 15 residues. The ends lost 1 base at V and 9 bases at J; junction bases unmatched: 7. Germline loops: CDR1 SGHRS, CDR2 YFSETQ. The CDR3 sequence is CASSLSASGGGEQFF. The CDR3 DNA reads TGCGCCAGCAGCTTGTCGGCTAGCGGGGGCGGTGAGCAGTTCTTC.

The chain employs TRBV20-1 and TRBJ2-1; no firm D call. Looked up from germline, CDR1 is DFQATT and CDR2 is SNEGSKA (reference sequence). The CDR3 runs 11 residues. Trimming pared 6 bases from V and 10 bases from J, leaving 13 bases between. The CDR3 DNA is TGCAGTGCGGTCGGACGAGTGGAGCAGTTCTTC. It yields the protein CSAVGRVEQFF.

In this sample, this clone is medium-sized (0.01 to 0.1%). The CDR3 is CASRPQGDYGYTF. The DNA for the CDR3 is TGTGCCAGCAGGCCCCAGGGTGACTATGGCTACACCTTC. The J gene is TRBJ1-2, the V gene TRBV5-4; D is perhaps TRBD1 (5 bases). This CDR3 contains 13 residues. Germline V gene data show CDR1 as SGHNT and CDR2 as YYREEE (reference sequence). V lost 5 bases and J lost 3, with 11 bases in between.